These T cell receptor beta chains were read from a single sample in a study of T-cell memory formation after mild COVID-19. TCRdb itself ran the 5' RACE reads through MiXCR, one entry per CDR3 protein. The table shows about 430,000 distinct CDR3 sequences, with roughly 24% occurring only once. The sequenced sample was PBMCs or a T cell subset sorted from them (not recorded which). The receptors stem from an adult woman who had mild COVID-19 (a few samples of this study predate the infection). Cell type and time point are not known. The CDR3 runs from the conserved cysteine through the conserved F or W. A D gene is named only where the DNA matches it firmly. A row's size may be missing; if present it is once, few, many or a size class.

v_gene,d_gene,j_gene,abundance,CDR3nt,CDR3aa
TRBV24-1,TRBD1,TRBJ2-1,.,TGTGCCACCAGTGATGGGGGGACAGGGTACAATGAGCAGTTCTTC,CATSDGGTGYNEQFF
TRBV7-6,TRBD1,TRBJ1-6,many,TGTGCCAGCAGCCCTCGACAGGGGTCACCCCTCCACTTT,CASSPRQGSPLHF
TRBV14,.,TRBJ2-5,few,TGTGCCAGCAGCCTTGGATGGGGAGGTATCGCGGAGACCCAGTACTTC,CASSLGWGGIAETQYF
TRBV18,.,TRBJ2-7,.,TGTGCCAGCTCACCACCGCCCGGGAATGCTTACGAGCAGTACTTC,CASSPPPGNAYEQYF
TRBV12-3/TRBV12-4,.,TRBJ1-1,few,TGTGCCAGCAGTTTCCGGAGAATGAACACTGAAGCTTTCTTT,CASSFRRMNTEAFF
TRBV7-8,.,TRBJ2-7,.,TGTGCCAGCAGTCCAGACGGGGTGTACGAGCAGTACTTC,CASSPDGVYEQYF
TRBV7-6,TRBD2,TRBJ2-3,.,TGTGCCAGCAGCTCCGAGCGGGGGAGCACAGATACGCAGTATTTT,CASSSERGSTDTQYF
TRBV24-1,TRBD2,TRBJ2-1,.,TGTGCCACCAGTGATACCGGGACTAGCGGGATACACAATGAGCAGTTCTTC,CATSDTGTSGIHNEQFF
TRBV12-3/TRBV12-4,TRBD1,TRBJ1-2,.,TGTGCCAGCAGTTGGACCCCCAGGGCAGGGGGCAATGGCTACACCTTC,CASSWTPRAGGNGYTF
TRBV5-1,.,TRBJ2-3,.,TGCGCCAGCAGCCCGACGGCGCAGGGAGGCACAGATACGCAGTATTTT,CASSPTAQGGTDTQYF
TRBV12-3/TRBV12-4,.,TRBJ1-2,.,TGTGCCAGCAGTTCGACAGTCTATGGCTACACCTTC,CASSSTVYGYTF
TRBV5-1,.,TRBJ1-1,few,TGCGCCAGCAAACAGGGGAACACTGAAGCTTTCTTT,CASKQGNTEAFF
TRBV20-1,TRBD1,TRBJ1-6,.,TGCAGTGCTAGAGGTCCACAGGGGGTCGGTTCACCCCTCCACTTT,CSARGPQGVGSPLHF